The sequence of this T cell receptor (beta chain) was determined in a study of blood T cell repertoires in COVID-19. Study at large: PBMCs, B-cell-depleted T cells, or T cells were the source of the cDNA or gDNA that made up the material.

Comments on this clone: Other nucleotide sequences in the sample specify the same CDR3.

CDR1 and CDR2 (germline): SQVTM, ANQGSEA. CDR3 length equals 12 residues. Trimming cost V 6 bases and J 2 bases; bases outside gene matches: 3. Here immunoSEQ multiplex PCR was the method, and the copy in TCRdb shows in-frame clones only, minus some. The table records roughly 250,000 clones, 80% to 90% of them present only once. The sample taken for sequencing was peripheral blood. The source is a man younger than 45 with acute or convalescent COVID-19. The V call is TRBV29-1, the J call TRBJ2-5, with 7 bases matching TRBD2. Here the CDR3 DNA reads TGCAGCGTCGGGAGGCCGCAAGAGACCCAGTACTTC. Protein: CSVGRPQETQYF.